This TCR beta chain was captured in a study of blood T cells in healthy people across ages. Study-wide context: Per two T cells, about one barcoded beta molecule was captured through template switching.

In terms of origin and age, donors were healthy Caucasian individuals from Russia aged 6 to 90. For the second PCR, which ran for about 6 to 11 cycles, a sample-barcoded 5' primer and a J-beta primer mix were used. TCRdb used MiXCR to reprocess the 5' RACE reads, holding one entry per CDR3 protein. The data hold roughly 1.4 million distinct CDR3 sequences, with approximately 59% observed a single time. In this sample, this clonotype turned up a few times. The source is a man between 18 and 35 years old in good health. The sample taken for sequencing was blood.

CDR3 residues: CSARAGEEGNTEAFF. CDR3 nucleotides: TGCAGTGCTAGGGCTGGTGAGGAAGGGAACACTGAAGCTTTCTTT. The genes are TRBV20-1 and TRBJ1-1, with unresolved D. Trimming took 3 bases from V and 1 from J, leaving 15 bases between them. CDR1 is DFQATT and CDR2 is SNEGSKA in the germline V gene (reference sequence). There are 15 residues in the CDR3.